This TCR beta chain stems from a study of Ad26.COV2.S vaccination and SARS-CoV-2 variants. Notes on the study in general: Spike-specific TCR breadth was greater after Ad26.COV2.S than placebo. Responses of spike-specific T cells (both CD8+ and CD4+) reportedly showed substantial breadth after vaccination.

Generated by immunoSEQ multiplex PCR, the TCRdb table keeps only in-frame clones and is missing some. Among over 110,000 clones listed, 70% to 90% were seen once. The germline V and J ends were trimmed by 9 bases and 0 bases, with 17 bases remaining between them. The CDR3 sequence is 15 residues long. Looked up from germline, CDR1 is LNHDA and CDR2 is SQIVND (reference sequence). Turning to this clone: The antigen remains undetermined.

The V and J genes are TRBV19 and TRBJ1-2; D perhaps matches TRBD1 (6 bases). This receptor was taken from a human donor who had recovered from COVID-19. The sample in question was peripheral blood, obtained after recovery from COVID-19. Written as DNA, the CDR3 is TGTGCCAGCACCCCCTCGACAGGAGCTAACTATGGCTACACCTTC. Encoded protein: CASTPSTGANYGYTF.